Below, one TCR beta chain is given with its context. Its antigen is not identified. Random hexamers were used to reverse transcribe the RNA input (about 0.5 to 1 ug). TCRdb independently ran MiXCR on the immunoSEQ multiplex PCR reads; one entry per CDR3 protein. The profile shows approximately 190,000 distinct CDR3 sequences, approximately 95% of them singletons. The entry originates in a study of CD8 T cells in Susac syndrome. The CDR3 length is 12 residues. The J segment lost 5 bases and the V segment lost 8 bases, leaving 5 bases of the junction unmatched. Germline V gene data show CDR1 as MNHEY and CDR2 as SVGAGI. CD8+ and CD4+ T cells from blood underwent TCR beta sequencing. The recently defined diagnostic criteria for definite or probable disease were met by the Susac syndrome patients. Study-level points and caveats: Peak Susac CD8+ clonal expansion was seen in TEMRA cells and active patients.

Sequenced material: CD8+ T cells from PBMCs. The TCR was taken from a human donor with Susac syndrome. The rearrangement links TRBV6-5 to TRBJ2-5; 7 positions agree with TRBD2. CDR3 amino acids: CASAGGGETQYF. Written as DNA, the CDR3 is TGTGCCAGCGCCGGGGGAGGGGAGACCCAGTACTTC.